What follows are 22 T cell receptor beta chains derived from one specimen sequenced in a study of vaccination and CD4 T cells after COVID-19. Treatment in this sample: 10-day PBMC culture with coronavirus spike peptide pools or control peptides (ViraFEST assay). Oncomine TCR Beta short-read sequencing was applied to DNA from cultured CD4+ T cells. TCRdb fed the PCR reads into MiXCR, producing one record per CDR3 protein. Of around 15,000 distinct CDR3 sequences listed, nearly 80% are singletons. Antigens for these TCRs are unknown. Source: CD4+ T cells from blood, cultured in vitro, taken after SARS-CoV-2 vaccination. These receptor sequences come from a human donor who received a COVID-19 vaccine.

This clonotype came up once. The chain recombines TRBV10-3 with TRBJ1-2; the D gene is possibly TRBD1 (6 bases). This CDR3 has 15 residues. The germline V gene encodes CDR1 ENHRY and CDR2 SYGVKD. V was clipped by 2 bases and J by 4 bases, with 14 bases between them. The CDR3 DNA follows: TGTGCCATCAGTGAGATGCTCAGGGGCGCCTATGGCTACACCTTC. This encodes CAISEMLRGAYGYTF.

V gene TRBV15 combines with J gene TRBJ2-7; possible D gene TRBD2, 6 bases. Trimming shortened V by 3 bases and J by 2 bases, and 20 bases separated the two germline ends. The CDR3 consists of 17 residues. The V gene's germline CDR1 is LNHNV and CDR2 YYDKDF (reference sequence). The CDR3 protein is CATSRRWNPGRTYEQYF. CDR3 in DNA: TGTGCCACCAGCAGGAGGTGGAACCCAGGGAGGACCTACGAGCAGTACTTC.

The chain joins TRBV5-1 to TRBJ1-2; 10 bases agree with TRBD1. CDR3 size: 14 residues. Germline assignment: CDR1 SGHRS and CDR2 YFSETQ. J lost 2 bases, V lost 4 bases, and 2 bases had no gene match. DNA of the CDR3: TGCGCCAGCAGCGCGACAGGGGGCAACTATGGCTACACCTTC. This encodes CASSATGGNYGYTF.

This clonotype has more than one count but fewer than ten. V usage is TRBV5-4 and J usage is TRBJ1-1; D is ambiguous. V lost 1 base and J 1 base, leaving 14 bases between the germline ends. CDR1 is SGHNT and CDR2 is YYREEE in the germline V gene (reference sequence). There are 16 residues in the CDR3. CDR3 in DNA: TGTGCCAGCAGCTTGAACCTCGGACTGGAGAACACTGAAGCTTTCTTT. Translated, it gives CASSLNLGLENTEAFF.

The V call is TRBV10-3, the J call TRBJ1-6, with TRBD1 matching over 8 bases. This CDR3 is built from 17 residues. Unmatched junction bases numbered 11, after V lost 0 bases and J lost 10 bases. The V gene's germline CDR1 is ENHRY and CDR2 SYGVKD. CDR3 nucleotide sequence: TGTGCCATCAGTGAGTCATTAGGGACAGGACAGCGGTCACCCCTCCACTTT. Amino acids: CAISESLGTGQRSPLHF.

The CDR3 loop is CASTKTGEATPLHF. DNA of the CDR3: TGTGCCAGCACTAAGACAGGGGAAGCGACACCCCTCCACTTT. V usage is TRBV2 and J usage is TRBJ1-6, with 8 nucleotides matching TRBD1. The germline V gene has CDR1 SNHLY and CDR2 FYNNEI. The CDR3 loop spans 14 amino acids. V dropped 7 bases and J dropped 11; count of bases not matched to a gene: 10.

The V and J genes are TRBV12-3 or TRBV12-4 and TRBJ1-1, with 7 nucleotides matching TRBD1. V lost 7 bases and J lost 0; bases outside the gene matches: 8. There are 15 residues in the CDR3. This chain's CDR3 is CASIRTGDMNTEAFF. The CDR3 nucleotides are TGTGCCAGCATTCGGACAGGAGACATGAACACTGAAGCTTTCTTT.

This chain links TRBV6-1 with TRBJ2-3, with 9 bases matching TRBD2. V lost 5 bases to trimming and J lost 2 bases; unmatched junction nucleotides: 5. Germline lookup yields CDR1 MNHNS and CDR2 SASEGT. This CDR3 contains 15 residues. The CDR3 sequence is CASSLAGRDTDTQYF. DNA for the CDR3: TGTGCCAGCAGTCTAGCGGGGAGAGACACAGATACGCAGTATTTT.

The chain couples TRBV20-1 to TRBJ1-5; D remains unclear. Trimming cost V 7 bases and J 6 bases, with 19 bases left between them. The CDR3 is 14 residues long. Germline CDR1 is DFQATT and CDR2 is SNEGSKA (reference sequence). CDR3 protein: CSVPSQPSGQPQHF. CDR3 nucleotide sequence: TGCAGTGTCCCATCCCAGCCGAGCGGTCAGCCCCAGCATTTT.

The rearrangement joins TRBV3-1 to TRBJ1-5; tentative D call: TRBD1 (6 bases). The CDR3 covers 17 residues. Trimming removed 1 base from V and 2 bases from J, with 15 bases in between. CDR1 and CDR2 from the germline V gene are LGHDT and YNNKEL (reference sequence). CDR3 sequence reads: CASSQVPLGAGNQPQHF. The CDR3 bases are TGTGCCAGCAGCCAAGTCCCTCTGGGGGCAGGCAATCAGCCCCAGCATTTT.

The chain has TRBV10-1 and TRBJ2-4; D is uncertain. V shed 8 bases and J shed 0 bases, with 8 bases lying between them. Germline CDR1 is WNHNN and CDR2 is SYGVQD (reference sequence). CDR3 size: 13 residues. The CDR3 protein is CASSDSAKNIQYF. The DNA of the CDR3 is TGCGCCAGCTCCGACTCAGCCAAAAACATTCAGTACTTC.

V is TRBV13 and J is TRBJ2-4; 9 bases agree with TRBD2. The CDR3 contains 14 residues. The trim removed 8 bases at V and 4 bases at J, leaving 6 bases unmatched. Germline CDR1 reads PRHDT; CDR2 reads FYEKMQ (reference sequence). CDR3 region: CASRRGGDKNIQYF. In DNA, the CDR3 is TGTGCCAGCCGCCGCGGGGGGGATAAAAACATTCAGTACTTC.

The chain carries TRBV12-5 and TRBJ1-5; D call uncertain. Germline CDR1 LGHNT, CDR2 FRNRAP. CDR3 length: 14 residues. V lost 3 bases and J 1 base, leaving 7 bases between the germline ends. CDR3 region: CASGFFRSNQPQHF. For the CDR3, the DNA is TGTGCTAGTGGTTTTTTCCGGAGCAATCAGCCCCAGCATTTT. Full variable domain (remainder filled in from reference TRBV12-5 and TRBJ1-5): DARVTQTPRHKVTEMGQEVTMRCQPILGHNTVFWYRQTMMQGLELLAYFRNRAPLDDSGMPKDRFSAEMPDATLATLKIQPSEPRDSAVYFCASGFFRSNQPQHFGDGTRLSIL.

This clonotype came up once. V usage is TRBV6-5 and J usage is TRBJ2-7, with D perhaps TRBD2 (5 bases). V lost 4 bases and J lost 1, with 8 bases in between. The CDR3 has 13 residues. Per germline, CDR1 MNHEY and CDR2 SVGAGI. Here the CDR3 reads CASSSPGSYEQYF. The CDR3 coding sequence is TGTGCCAGCAGTTCCCCGGGGTCCTACGAGCAGTACTTC.

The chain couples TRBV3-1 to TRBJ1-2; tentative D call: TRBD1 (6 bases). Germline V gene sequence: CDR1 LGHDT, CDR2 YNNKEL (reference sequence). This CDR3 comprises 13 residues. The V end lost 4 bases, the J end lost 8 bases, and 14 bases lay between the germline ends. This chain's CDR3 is CASSPRGGSGYTF. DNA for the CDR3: TGTGCCAGCAGCCCCCGGGGGGGCTCGGGCTACACCTTC. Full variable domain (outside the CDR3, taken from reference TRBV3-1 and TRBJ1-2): DTAVSQTPKYLVTQMGNDKSIKCEQNLGHDTMYWYKQDSKKFLKIMFSYNNKELIINETVPNRFSPKSPDKAHLNLHINSLELGDSAVYFCASSPRGGSGYTFGSGTRLTVV.

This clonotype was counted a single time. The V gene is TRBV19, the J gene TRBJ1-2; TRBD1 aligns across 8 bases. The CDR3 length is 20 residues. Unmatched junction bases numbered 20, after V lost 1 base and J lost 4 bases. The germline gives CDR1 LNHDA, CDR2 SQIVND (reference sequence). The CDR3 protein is CASSIGTGRGISSLSYGYTF. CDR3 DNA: TGTGCCAGTAGTATAGGGACAGGGAGAGGGATTAGCTCGCTTAGCTATGGCTACACCTTC.

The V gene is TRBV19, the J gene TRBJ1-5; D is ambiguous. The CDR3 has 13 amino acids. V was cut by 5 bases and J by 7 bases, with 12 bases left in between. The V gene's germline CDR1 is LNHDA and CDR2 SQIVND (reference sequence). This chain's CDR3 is CASSGLGRQPQHF. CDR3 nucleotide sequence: TGTGCCAGTAGTGGTCTGGGGAGGCAGCCCCAGCATTTT. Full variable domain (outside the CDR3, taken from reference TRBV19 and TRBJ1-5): DGGITQSPKYLFRKEGQNVTLSCEQNLNHDAMYWYRQDPGQGLRLIYYSQIVNDFQKGDIAEGYSVSREKKESFPLTVTSAQKNPTAFYLCASSGLGRQPQHFGDGTRLSIL.

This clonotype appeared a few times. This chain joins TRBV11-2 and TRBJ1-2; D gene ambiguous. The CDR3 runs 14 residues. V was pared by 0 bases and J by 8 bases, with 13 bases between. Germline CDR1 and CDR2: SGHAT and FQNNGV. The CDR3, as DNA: TGTGCCAGCAGCTTAGAGGGCAGAAATTACGGCTACACCTTC. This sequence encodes CASSLEGRNYGYTF. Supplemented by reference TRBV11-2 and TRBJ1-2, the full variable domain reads EAGVAQSPRYKIIEKRQSVAFWCNPISGHATLYWYQQILGQGPKLLIQFQNNGVVDDSQLPKDRFSAERLKGVDSTLKIQPAKLEDSAVYLCASSLEGRNYGYTFGSGTRLTVV.

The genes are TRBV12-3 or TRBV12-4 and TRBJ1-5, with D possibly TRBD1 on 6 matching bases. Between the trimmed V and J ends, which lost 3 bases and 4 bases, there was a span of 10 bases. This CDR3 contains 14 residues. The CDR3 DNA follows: TGTGCCAGCAGTTTCCGGAGGGGGAATCAGCCCCAGCATTTT. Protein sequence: CASSFRRGNQPQHF.

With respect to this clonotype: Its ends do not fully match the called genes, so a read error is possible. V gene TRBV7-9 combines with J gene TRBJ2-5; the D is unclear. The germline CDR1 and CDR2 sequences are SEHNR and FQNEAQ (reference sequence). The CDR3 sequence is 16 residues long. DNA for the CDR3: TGTGCCAGCAGCTCTGACACGCCGACCTACCAAGAGGCCCAGTACTTC. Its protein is CASSSDTPTYQEAQYF. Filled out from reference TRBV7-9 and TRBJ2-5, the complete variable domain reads DTGVSQNPRHKITKRGQNVTFRCDPISEHNRLYWYRQTLGQGPEFLTYFQNEAQLEKSRLLSDRFSAERPKGSFSTLEIQRTEQGDSAMYLCASSSDTPTYQEAQYFGPGTRLLVL.

CDR3 nucleotide sequence: TGTGCCAGCAGGGGGCCGGGACAGGCTTCATCAGGCTACACCTTC. It is translated as CASRGPGQASSGYTF. The chain has TRBV2 and TRBJ1-2; 8 bases map to TRBD1. This CDR3 comprises 15 residues. Germline CDR1 is SNHLY and CDR2 is FYNNEI. Trimming cost V 6 bases and J 8 bases; bases outside gene matches: 14. The whole variable domain, filled in from reference TRBV2 and TRBJ1-2, reads EPEVTQTPSHQVTQMGQEVILRCVPISNHLYFYWYRQILGQKVEFLVSFYNNEISEKSEIFDDQFSVERPDGSNFTLKIRSTKLEDSAMYFCASRGPGQASSGYTFGSGTRLTVV.

In DNA form, the CDR3 reads TGCAGTGCTAGAGACCTGAGCGGGTTTGGAGGGAACTATGGCTACACCTTC. It codes for CSARDLSGFGGNYGYTF. This chain connects TRBV20-1 to TRBJ1-2, with no clear D. The CDR3 runs 17 residues. V was cut by 0 bases and J by 2 bases, with 19 bases left in between. The germline gives CDR1 DFQATT, CDR2 SNEGSKA (reference sequence).